This is a list of T cell receptor beta chains from one sample in a study of T cell responses to AZD1222 COVID-19 vaccine. Only in-frame clones appear in the TCRdb table, and some are missing; sequencing was by immunoSEQ multiplex PCR. Of about 100,000 clones in the sample, just under 90% were seen once. Sequenced here: peripheral blood, sampled on day 0 of AZD1222 vaccination. The receptors stem from an adult in good health. The CDR3 runs from the conserved cysteine through the conserved F or W. Fields, in order: J gene, V gene, D gene, CDR3 length, clone size, CDR3 protein, CDR3 DNA. D genes are given only for firm matches. Clone size appears in some rows only: once, few, many, or a class for an expanded clone.

TRBJ1-2 | TRBV6-5 | - | 14 | - | CASSYLRGLYGYTF | TGTGCCAGCAGTTACTTAAGGGGCCTTTATGGCTACACCTTC
TRBJ1-4 | TRBV5-1 | TRBD1 | 19 | - | CASSIQTGTGGQGNEKLFF | TGCGCCAGCAGCATCCAAACCGGGACAGGGGGCCAGGGGAATGAAAAACTGTTTTTT
TRBJ1-2 | TRBV6-6 | - | 13 | - | CASSDNLNYGYTF | TGTGCCAGCAGTGACAACCTTAACTATGGCTACACCTTC
TRBJ1-5 | TRBV7-2 | - | 13 | - | CASSREGYQPQHF | TGTGCCAGCAGCAGGGAAGGTTACCAGCCCCAGCATTTT
TRBJ1-1 | TRBV29-1 | - | 13 | - | CSVAVWANTEAFF | TGCAGCGTTGCTGTTTGGGCGAACACTGAAGCTTTCTTT
TRBJ2-4 | TRBV6-5 | TRBD1 | 13 | - | CASTQGAKYIQYF | TGTGCCAGCACTCAGGGGGCTAAGTACATTCAGTACTTC
TRBJ2-5 | TRBV11-1 | - | 15 | - | CASSLRADRQETQYF | TGTGCCAGCAGCTTAAGGGCAGACAGGCAAGAGACCCAGTACTTC
TRBJ2-7 | TRBV6-2/TRBV6-3 | TRBD1 | 15 | - | CASSFDRAGTYEQYF | TGTGCCAGCAGTTTTGACAGGGCAGGAACCTACGAGCAGTACTTC
TRBJ1-3 | TRBV7-9 | TRBD1 | 19 | - | CASRSRVPGQGDSGNTIYF | TGTGCCAGCAGATCCCGGGTCCCGGGACAGGGGGACTCTGGAAACACCATATATTTT
TRBJ1-2 | TRBV6-2/TRBV6-3 | - | 18 | - | CASSYDPASTAGLYGYTF | TGTGCCAGCAGTTATGACCCGGCGTCCACGGCGGGGTTATATGGCTACACCTTC
TRBJ2-5 | TRBV3-1/TRBV3-2 | TRBD1 | 17 | - | CASSQDLRQGSQETQYF | TGTGCCAGCAGCCAAGATTTGAGACAGGGCTCCCAAGAGACCCAGTACTTC
TRBJ2-5 | TRBV15 | TRBD2 | 13 | - | CATAGGLVETQYF | TGTGCCACCGCGGGGGGACTAGTCGAGACCCAGTACTTC
TRBJ1-2 | TRBV18 | TRBD1 | 14 | - | CASSPNRGQHGYTF | TGTGCCAGCTCACCAAACAGGGGGCAACATGGCTACACCTTC
TRBJ2-5 | TRBV18 | TRBD1 | 16 | - | CASSPPWDSPQETQYF | TGTGCCAGCTCACCACCATGGGACAGCCCTCAAGAGACCCAGTACTTC
TRBJ2-2 | TRBV7-2 | - | 14 | - | CASSLDQWAGELFF | TGTGCCAGCAGCTTGGACCAGTGGGCCGGGGAGCTGTTTTTT
TRBJ2-1 | TRBV7-9 | TRBD2 | 15 | - | CASSLGRGGPNEQFF | TGTGCCAGCAGCTTAGGGCGGGGGGGCCCCAATGAGCAGTTCTTC
TRBJ1-5 | TRBV7-3 | - | 13 | - | CASSSSGDQPQHF | TGTGCCAGCAGCTCCTCAGGGGATCAGCCCCAGCATTTT
TRBJ1-2 | TRBV9 | - | 16 | - | CASSVVLGGPPVGYTF | TGTGCCAGCAGCGTAGTTTTGGGGGGACCTCCGGTTGGCTACACCTTC
TRBJ1-4 | TRBV15 | - | 13 | - | CATERGRSEKLFF | TGTGCCACCGAACGGGGTCGGAGTGAAAAACTGTTTTTT
TRBJ1-2 | TRBV3-1/TRBV3-2 | - | 14 | - | CASSQVGEGYGYTF | TGTGCCAGCAGCCAAGTCGGCGAGGGCTATGGCTACACCTTC
TRBJ2-7 | TRBV7-2 | TRBD2 | 16 | - | CASRPGTSGVSYEQYF | TGTGCCAGCAGACCAGGGACTAGCGGGGTCTCCTACGAGCAGTACTTC
TRBJ2-1 | TRBV28 | TRBD2 | 16 | once | CASSPIPGLGNNEQFF | TGTGCCAGCAGTCCAATACCGGGACTAGGAAACAATGAGCAGTTCTTC
TRBJ1-1 | TRBV10-3 | - | 14 | once | CAITQQGVGTEAFF | TGTGCCATCACTCAACAGGGAGTAGGAACTGAAGCTTTCTTT
TRBJ2-1 | TRBV7-8 | TRBD2 | 16 | - | CASSPRGLAVYNEQFF | TGTGCCAGCAGCCCGAGGGGACTAGCGGTGTACAATGAGCAGTTCTTC
TRBJ1-3 | TRBV9 | - | 13 | - | CASSVVGADTIYF | TGTGCCAGCAGCGTAGTGGGAGCGGACACCATATATTTT
TRBJ1-5 | TRBV3-1/TRBV3-2 | - | 12 | - | CASSQEAQPQHF | TGTGCCAGCAGCCAAGAGGCCCAGCCCCAGCATTTT
TRBJ2-3 | TRBV24-1 | - | 12 | - | CATRGGTDTQYF | TGTGCCACCAGGGGGGGCACAGATACGCAGTATTTT